A single sample gave rise to the 23 T cell receptor beta chains below, sequenced in a study of molecular identifiers for immune sequencing clone quantification. Each CDR3 protein gets one entry after TCRdb re-called the PCR reads with MiXCR. The sample has under 600,000 distinct CDR3 sequences; less than 30% are singletons. The sequenced sample was naive CD8+ T cells from blood, with Jurkat cell RNA spiked in. This sample's subset: FACS-sorted CD8+CD4-CCR7+CD45RA+ naive T cells. The receptors come from a human donor in good health. Some libraries in this study had Jurkat cell RNA spiked in.

The chain couples TRBV6-5 to TRBJ2-7, with 12 bases aligning to TRBD2. The CDR3 has 17 amino acids. Germline CDR1 MNHEY, CDR2 SVGAGI. V shed 2 bases and J 3 bases; nucleotides not matched to a gene: 8. The CDR3 DNA reads TGTGCCAGCAGTTACGGGGCTAGCGGGGGGGCCTTCTACGAGCAGTACTTC. Protein product: CASSYGASGGAFYEQYF.

This clonotype was seen at least ten times. The rearrangement uses TRBV13 and TRBJ2-7, with TRBD1 matching 7 bases. The length of the CDR3 is 19 residues. CDR1 is PRHDT and CDR2 is FYEKMQ in the germline V gene (reference sequence). Germline trimming cut 4 bases from V and 0 bases from J; bases unmatched to any gene: 18. As DNA, the CDR3 is TGTGCCAGCAGCTCCGTAAGCCCAGGCCAGGGACAGAGCTCCTACGAGCAGTACTTC. It specifies CASSSVSPGQGQSSYEQYF.

The chain links TRBV29-1 to TRBJ1-1; D ambiguous. This CDR3 spans 13 amino acids. V gave up 4 bases and J gave up 2 bases, with 11 bases separating them. Germline V gene data show CDR1 as SQVTM and CDR2 as ANQGSEA. CDR3 DNA: TGCAGCGTTGGTCCGGGAGTTAACACTGAAGCTTTCTTT. It specifies CSVGPGVNTEAFF.

Note on this clonotype: This may stem from a read error, because a much larger clone lies one nucleotide away. The genes are TRBV28 and TRBJ2-7; possibly TRBD1 or TRBD2 for D (5 bases each). The germline V gene has CDR1 MDHEN and CDR2 SYDVKM. This CDR3 spans 14 amino acids. The V gene lost 2 bases and the J gene lost 6 bases, with 14 bases spanning the gap. The CDR3 protein is CASSLPAGTPEQYF. The CDR3 DNA reads TGTGCCAGCAGTTTACCCGCAGGGACCCCCGAGCAGTACTTC.

The chain recombines TRBV4-2 with TRBJ2-7; D might be TRBD2 (5 bases). The CDR3 length is 16 residues. V shed 3 bases and J shed 0 bases, with 15 bases lying between them. CDR1 LGHNA and CDR2 YNFKEQ come from the germline V gene. The CDR3 bases are TGTGCCAGCAGCCATGATGGGCGTGGGAGCTCCTACGAGCAGTACTTC. It translates to CASSHDGRGSSYEQYF.

In its sample, this clonotype was seen many times. The rearrangement uses TRBV19 and TRBJ2-7, with D perhaps matching TRBD2 (5 bases). This CDR3 comprises 13 residues. Trimming cost V 10 bases and J 4 bases, with 17 bases left between them. The germline CDR1 and CDR2 sequences are LNHDA and SQIVND (reference sequence). The CDR3 here is CATGLGGFYEQYF. The CDR3 DNA is TGTGCCACAGGTCTCGGCGGGTTTTACGAGCAGTACTTC.

This clonotype was observed at least ten times. J is TRBJ2-7 and V is TRBV7-6, with D maybe TRBD2 (5 bases). V was clipped by 1 base and J by 5 bases, with 9 bases between them. The CDR3 contains 13 residues. Germline loops: CDR1 SGHVS, CDR2 FNYEAQ. The CDR3 region is CASSLVPGNEQYF. In DNA form, the CDR3 reads TGTGCCAGCAGCTTAGTCCCCGGGAACGAGCAGTACTTC.

This sequence joins TRBV30 and TRBJ1-1; no firm D call. V lost 1 base, J lost 4 bases, and 16 bases lay in between. The CDR3 loop spans 15 amino acids. The germline V gene has CDR1 GTSNPN and CDR2 SVGIG (reference sequence). CDR3 sequence: CAWSDTRFGITEAFF. The CDR3 coding sequence is TGTGCCTGGAGTGACACCCGCTTCGGGATCACTGAAGCTTTCTTT.

Comment on this clonotype: One junction end does not reproduce the germline sequence, and a read error may be involved. J is TRBJ1-5 and V is TRBV7-9, with TRBD1 matching over 10 bases. Germline CDR1 and CDR2: SEHNR and FQNEAQ (reference sequence). This CDR3 is built from 14 residues. The CDR3 spells CASSLGQGRQPQRF. CDR3 coding DNA: TGTGCCAGCAGCTTGGGACAGGGGAGGCAGCCCCAGCGTTTT.

As to this clonotype: A much larger clone is a single base away; this may be a read error. Given the absence of the conserved phenylalanine or tryptophan at the CDR3 end, a read error is likely. The chain uses TRBV28 and TRBJ2-1; D may correspond to TRBD1 or TRBD2 (5 bases each). The CDR3 sequence is 13 residues long. The V end was cut by 9 bases, the J end by 8 bases, with 17 bases between. CDR1 is MDHEN, CDR2 SYDVKM, per germline. This chain's CDR3 is CASFKGPGHEQFL. Here the CDR3 DNA reads TGTGCCAGTTTTAAGGGTCCGGGGCATGAGCAGTTCCTC.

This clonotype was counted many times. The chain couples TRBV2 to TRBJ2-3; 13 nucleotides line up with TRBD2. Germline V lookup: CDR1 SNHLY, CDR2 FYNNEI. The ends lost 8 bases at V and 5 bases at J; junction bases unmatched: 7. This CDR3 has 15 residues. In DNA form, the CDR3 reads TGTGCCAGCGGGACTAGCGGGGCGAGGAGAGATACGCAGTATTTT. This gives the protein CASGTSGARRDTQYF.

Only one count was recorded for this clonotype. This may arise from a read error, as a much more abundant clone is one base away. The chain recombines TRBV29-1 with TRBJ1-1; D is perhaps TRBD1 (5 bases). CDR1 and CDR2 from the germline V gene are SQVTM and ANQGSEA. V was shortened by 5 bases and J by 3 bases, with 13 bases between the two germline ends. The CDR3 contains 13 residues. The chain's CDR3 is CSVRDCDYTEAFF. The CDR3 nucleotides read TGCAGCGTTCGGGACTGCGATTACACTGAAGCTTTCTTT.

About this clonotype: With a much larger clone just one base away, this may be a read error. The chain is built from TRBV7-9 and TRBJ2-4; 9 bases are shared with TRBD1. Germline values: CDR1 SEHNR, CDR2 FQNEAQ (reference sequence). CDR3 length: 18 amino acids. The junction had 19 bases not matched to a gene; V was cut back by 5 bases and J by 8 bases. The chain's CDR3 is CASSSPTVLRDREDIQYF. The CDR3 DNA reads TGTGCCAGCAGCAGCCCAACGGTTCTCCGGGACAGGGAGGACATTCAGTACTTC.

A remark on this clonotype: Since a much larger clone is just one base distant, this may be a read error. This chain uses TRBV7-9 with TRBJ1-4, with no clear D. Per germline, CDR1 SEHNR and CDR2 FQNEAQ (reference sequence). V lost 5 bases, J lost 16 bases, and 23 bases lay in between. CDR3 length: 14 amino acids. Here the CDR3 DNA reads TGTGCCAGCAGCCCGGACCCAAGGACTGAGGAACGGTTTTTT. This encodes CASSPDPRTEERFF.

This clonotype was detected only a few times. This chain links TRBV20-1 with TRBJ2-1; 9 nucleotides line up with TRBD2. V lost 1 base and J lost 4; bases outside the gene matches: 2. Germline values: CDR1 DFQATT, CDR2 SNEGSKA (reference sequence). CDR3 length: 14 residues. CDR3 sequence reads: CSARGLAEYNEQFF. Written as DNA, the CDR3 is TGCAGTGCTAGAGGACTAGCGGAATACAATGAGCAGTTCTTC.

This clonotype was observed a handful of times. The gene calls are TRBV6-1 and TRBJ2-2; 9 bases are shared with TRBD2. There are 16 residues in the CDR3. Unmatched junction bases numbered 11, after V lost 7 bases and J lost 5 bases. Germline V gene lookup returns CDR1 MNHNS and CDR2 SASEGT. As DNA, the CDR3 is TGTGCCAGCAACGATGTAGCGGGAGAGGGAACCGGGGAGCTGTTTTTT. Its translation: CASNDVAGEGTGELFF.

The sample holds many counts of this clonotype. V is TRBV28 and J is TRBJ2-4, with a tentative D call TRBD2 (5 bases). The CDR3 contains 15 residues. Germline CDR1 and CDR2: MDHEN and SYDVKM. The ends were cut back, 3 bases at V and 1 base at J, with 10 bases in the middle. The CDR3 sequence is CASSFRGSAKNIQYF. CDR3 DNA sequence: TGTGCCAGCAGTTTTCGGGGATCTGCCAAAAACATTCAGTACTTC.

Notes on this clonotype: This may stem from a read error, because a much larger clone lies one nucleotide away. The chain employs TRBV13 and TRBJ1-1, with TRBD1 matching over 8 bases. Germline CDR1 is PRHDT and CDR2 is FYEKMQ (reference sequence). V dropped 5 bases and J dropped 6; count of bases not matched to a gene: 5. The CDR3 totals 13 residues. This chain's CDR3 is CASSAHRGAEAFF. The CDR3, as DNA: TGTGCCAGCAGCGCCCACAGGGGGGCTGAAGCTTTCTTT. The complete variable domain, with remaining parts taken from reference TRBV13 and TRBJ1-1, reads AAGVIQSPRHLIKEKRETATLKCYPIPRHDTVYWYQQGPGQDPQFLISFYEKMQSDKGSIPDRFSAQQFSDYHSELNMSSLELGDSALYFCASSAHRGAEAFFGQGTRLTVV.

This clonotype was picked up a small number of times. V gene TRBV3-1 combines with J gene TRBJ1-5; D is uncertain. The CDR3 sequence is 16 residues long. Germline V gene sequence: CDR1 LGHDT, CDR2 YNNKEL (reference sequence). V dropped 1 base and J dropped 0 bases, with 10 bases sitting between them. In DNA form, the CDR3 reads TGTGCCAGCAGCCAAGGACCAGATACTAGCAATCAGCCCCAGCATTTT. As protein: CASSQGPDTSNQPQHF.

Details on this clonotype: A much larger clone sits a single nucleotide away, making a read error possible. V usage is TRBV3-1 and J usage is TRBJ1-1; D unresolved. The CDR3 has 14 residues. Germline assignment: CDR1 LGHDT and CDR2 YNNKEL (reference sequence). DNA for the CDR3: TGTGCCAGCTGCCAAGTGAAACAAATGACTGAAGCTTTCTTT. It encodes CASCQVKQMTEAFF.

The genes are TRBV6-5 and TRBJ2-1; a possible D gene is TRBD1 (6 bases). V shed 5 bases and J shed 6 bases, with 11 bases lying between them. CDR3 size: 13 residues. CDR1 and CDR2 (germline): MNHEY, SVGAGI. CDR3 DNA sequence: TGTGCCAGCAGTACGCAGGGGAGCAATGAGCAGTTCTTC. Translation gives CASSTQGSNEQFF.

This clonotype occurred a few times. This chain links TRBV2 with TRBJ1-5; D not resolved. The CDR3 consists of 17 residues. V was shortened by 6 bases and J by 0 bases, with 18 bases between the two germline ends. Germline lookup yields CDR1 SNHLY and CDR2 FYNNEI. The CDR3 is CASSPTGTTYSNQPQHF. In DNA, the CDR3 is TGTGCCAGCAGCCCAACGGGTACAACCTATAGCAATCAGCCCCAGCATTTT.

This rearrangement joins TRBV27 to TRBJ2-3, with TRBD2 matching over 7 bases. The germline gives CDR1 MNHEY, CDR2 SMNVEV (reference sequence). The CDR3 totals 16 residues. V was clipped by 3 bases and J by 0 bases; unmatched bases: 6. CDR3 in amino acids: CASSFLADLSTDTQYF. The DNA of the CDR3 is TGTGCCAGCAGTTTCCTAGCGGATCTTAGCACAGATACGCAGTATTTT.